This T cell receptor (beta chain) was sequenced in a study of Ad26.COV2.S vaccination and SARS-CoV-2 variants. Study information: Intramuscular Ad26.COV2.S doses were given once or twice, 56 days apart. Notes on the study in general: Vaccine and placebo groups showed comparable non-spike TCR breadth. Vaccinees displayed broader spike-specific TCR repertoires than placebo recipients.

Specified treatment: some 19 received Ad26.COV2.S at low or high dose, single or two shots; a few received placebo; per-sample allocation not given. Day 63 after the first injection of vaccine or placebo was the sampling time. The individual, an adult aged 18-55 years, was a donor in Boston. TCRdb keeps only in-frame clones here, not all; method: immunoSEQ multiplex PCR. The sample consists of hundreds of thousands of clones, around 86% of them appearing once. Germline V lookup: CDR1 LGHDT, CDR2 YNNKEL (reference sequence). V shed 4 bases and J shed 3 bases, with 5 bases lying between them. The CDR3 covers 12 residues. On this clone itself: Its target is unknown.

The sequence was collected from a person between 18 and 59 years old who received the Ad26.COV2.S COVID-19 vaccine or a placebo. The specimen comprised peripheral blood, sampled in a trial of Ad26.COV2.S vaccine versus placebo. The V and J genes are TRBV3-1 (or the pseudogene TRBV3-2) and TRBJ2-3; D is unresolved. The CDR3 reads CASSPVTDTQYF. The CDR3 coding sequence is TGTGCCAGCAGCCCCGTAACAGATACGCAGTATTTT.